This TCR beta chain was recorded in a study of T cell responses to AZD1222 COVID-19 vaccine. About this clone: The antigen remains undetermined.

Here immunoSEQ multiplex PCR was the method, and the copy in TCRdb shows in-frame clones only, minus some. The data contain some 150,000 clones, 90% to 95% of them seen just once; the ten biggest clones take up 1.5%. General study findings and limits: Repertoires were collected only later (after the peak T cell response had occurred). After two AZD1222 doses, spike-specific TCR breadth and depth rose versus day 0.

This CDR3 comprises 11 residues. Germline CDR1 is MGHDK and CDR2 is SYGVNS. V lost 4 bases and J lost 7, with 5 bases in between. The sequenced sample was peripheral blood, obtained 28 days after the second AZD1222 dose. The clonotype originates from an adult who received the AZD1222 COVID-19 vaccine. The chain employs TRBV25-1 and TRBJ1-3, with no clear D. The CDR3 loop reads CASSGGNTIYF. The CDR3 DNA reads TGTGCCAGCAGTGGAGGGAACACCATATATTTT.